A selection of T cell receptor beta chains follows, all from one sample in a study of blood T cell repertoires in COVID-19. Clones were read by immunoSEQ multiplex PCR, and TCRdb kept only the in-frame ones, dropping some. The sample records 120,000 or so clones, about 85% being singletons. The sequenced sample consisted of peripheral blood. The receptors were gathered from a human donor in a cohort sampled during active COVID-19. Both conserved end residues are part of each CDR3.

j_call,v_call,cdr3_aa
TRBJ2-7,TRBV6-5,CASSFEQGGPSYEQYF
TRBJ1-1,TRBV24-1,CATSATGQMNTEAFF
TRBJ2-2,TRBV19,CASTTGLAYTGELFF
TRBJ2-3,TRBV6-5,CASSYSTLAGIDTQYF
TRBJ2-3,TRBV19,CASRPGQGADTQYF
TRBJ2-1,TRBV28,CASSPLGLANNEQFF
TRBJ1-5,TRBV20-1,CSASMREGGQPQHF
TRBJ2-4,TRBV5-1,CASSFIIDRDPRAKNIQYF
TRBJ1-6,TRBV19,CASIRTGELGNSPLHF
TRBJ2-7,TRBV19,CASSIQGGLNEQYF
TRBJ2-5,TRBV19,CASSISRIRRGETQYF
TRBJ1-5,TRBV12-2,CASRLGGTGGSNSNQPQHF
TRBJ2-7,TRBV24-1,CATSDRTGGYEQYF
TRBJ2-1,TRBV19,CASSIGPGAYNEQFF
TRBJ2-3,TRBV5-1,CASSRTSGGADTQYF
TRBJ2-7,TRBV28,CASSLSPGGQYF
TRBJ1-4,TRBV5-1,CASSRGGEKSEKLFF
TRBJ1-2,TRBV18,CASSPAGGATNYGYTF
TRBJ1-2,TRBV30,CAWRKTGLQGGYTF
TRBJ2-3,TRBV7-3,CASSSSGGTDTQYF
TRBJ2-3,TRBV5-4,CASSPWGVGTDTQYF
TRBJ2-5,TRBV24-1,CATSLSGGEETQYF
TRBJ1-5,TRBV29-1,CSVGDSGYNQPQHF
TRBJ2-3,TRBV7-8,CASSFSSVDTQYF
TRBJ1-5,TRBV5-1,CASSPLGGSSNQPQHF
TRBJ2-5,TRBV27,CASSLLATQETQYF
TRBJ2-5,TRBV27,CASSSPTSGREETQYF
TRBJ1-1,TRBV29-1,CSVRFFQGAGTEAFF
TRBJ1-5,TRBV6-5,CASSLGQVGNQPQHF
TRBJ1-2,TRBV9,CASSVLGQGASNGYTF
TRBJ1-6,TRBV14,CASSQGAGGESPLHF
TRBJ2-7,TRBV21-1,CASSPDRGLQRNYEQYF
TRBJ2-5,TRBV30,CACRSGGGIGTQYF
TRBJ2-7,TRBV28,CASSDSGYSYEQYF
TRBJ2-2,TRBV29-1,CSASGTSGRNTGELFF
TRBJ1-1,TRBV12-5,CASGAGVATVTFF
TRBJ2-5,TRBV5-1,CASSLAGGPETQYF
TRBJ2-5,TRBV7-9,CASSFPEETQYF
TRBJ2-3,TRBV24-1,CATRGTAPSGRGGTDTQYF
TRBJ1-2,TRBV19,CASSVGQATNYGYTF
TRBJ2-6,TRBV11-2,CGLGARSGANVLTF
TRBJ1-6,TRBV5-6,CASRRDRNSPLHF
TRBJ1-6,TRBV10-3,CAISEDRVNSPLHF
TRBJ1-2,TRBV28,CASSPAGWNGGVNYGYTF
TRBJ2-4,TRBV4-1,CASSLRDRDIQYF
TRBJ1-2,TRBV12-3/TRBV12-4,CASSSDSPGYTF
TRBJ2-1,TRBV10-3,CAISEPSGRGYEQFF
TRBJ1-1,TRBV5-1,CASSLAGTHSQAFF
TRBJ1-6,TRBV6-5,CASSYGTFQSPLHF
TRBJ1-2,TRBV19,CASTEGAHYGYTF
TRBJ2-1,TRBV12-3/TRBV12-4,CASNLAPEQFF
TRBJ2-7,TRBV18,CASSLGGGSYEQYF
TRBJ2-2,TRBV29-1,CCGGGIGELFF
TRBJ2-3,TRBV4-1,CASSQEFLPSTDTQYF
TRBJ2-2,TRBV5-1,CASSFASGGTGGGNTGELFF